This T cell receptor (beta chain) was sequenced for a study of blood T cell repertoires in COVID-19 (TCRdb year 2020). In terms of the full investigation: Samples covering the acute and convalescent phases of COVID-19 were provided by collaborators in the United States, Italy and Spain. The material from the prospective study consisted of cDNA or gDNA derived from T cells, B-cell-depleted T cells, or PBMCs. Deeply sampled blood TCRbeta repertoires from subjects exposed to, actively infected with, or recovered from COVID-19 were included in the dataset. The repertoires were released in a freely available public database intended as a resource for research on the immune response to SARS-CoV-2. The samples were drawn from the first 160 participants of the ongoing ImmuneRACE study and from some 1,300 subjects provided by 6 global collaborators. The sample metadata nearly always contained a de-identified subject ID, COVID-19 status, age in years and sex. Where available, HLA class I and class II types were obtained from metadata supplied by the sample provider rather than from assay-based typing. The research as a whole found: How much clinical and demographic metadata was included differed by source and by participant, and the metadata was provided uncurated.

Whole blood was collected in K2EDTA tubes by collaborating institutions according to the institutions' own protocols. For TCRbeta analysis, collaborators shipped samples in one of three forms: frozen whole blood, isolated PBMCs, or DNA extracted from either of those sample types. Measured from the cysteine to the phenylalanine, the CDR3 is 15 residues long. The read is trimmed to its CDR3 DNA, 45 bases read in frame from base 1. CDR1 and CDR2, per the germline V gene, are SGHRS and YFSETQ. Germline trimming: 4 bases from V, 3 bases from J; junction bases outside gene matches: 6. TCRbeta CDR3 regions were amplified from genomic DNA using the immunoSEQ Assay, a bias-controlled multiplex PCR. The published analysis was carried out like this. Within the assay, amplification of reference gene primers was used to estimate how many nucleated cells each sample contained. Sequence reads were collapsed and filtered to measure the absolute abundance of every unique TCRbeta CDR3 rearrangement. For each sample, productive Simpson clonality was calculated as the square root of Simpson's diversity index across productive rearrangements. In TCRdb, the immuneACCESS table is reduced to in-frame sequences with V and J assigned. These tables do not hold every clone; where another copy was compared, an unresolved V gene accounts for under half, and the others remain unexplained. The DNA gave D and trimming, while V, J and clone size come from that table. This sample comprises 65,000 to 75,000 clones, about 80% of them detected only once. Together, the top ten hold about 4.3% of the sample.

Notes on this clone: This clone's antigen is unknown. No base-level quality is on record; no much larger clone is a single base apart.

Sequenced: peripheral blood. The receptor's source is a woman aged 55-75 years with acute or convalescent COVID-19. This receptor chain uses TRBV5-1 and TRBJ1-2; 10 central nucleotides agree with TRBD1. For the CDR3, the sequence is CASSLGQGPHYGYTF. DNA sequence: TGCGCCAGCAGCCTGGGACAGGGGCCTCACTATGGCTACACCTTC.